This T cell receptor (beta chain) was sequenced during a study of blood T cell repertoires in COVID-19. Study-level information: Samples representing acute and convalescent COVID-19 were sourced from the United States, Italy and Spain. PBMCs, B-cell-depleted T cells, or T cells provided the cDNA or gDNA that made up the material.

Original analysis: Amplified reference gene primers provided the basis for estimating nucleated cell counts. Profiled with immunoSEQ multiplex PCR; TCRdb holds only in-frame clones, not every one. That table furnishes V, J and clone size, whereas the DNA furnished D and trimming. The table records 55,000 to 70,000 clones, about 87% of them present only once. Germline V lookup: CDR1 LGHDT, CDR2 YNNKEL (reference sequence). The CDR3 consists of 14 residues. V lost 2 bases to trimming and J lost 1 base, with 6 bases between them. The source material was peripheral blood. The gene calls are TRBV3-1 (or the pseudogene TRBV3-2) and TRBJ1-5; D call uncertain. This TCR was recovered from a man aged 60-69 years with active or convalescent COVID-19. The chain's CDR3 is CASSQSLSNQPQHF. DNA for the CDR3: TGTGCCAGCAGCCAAAGCCTCAGCAATCAGCCCCAGCATTTT.